One sample yielded the 26 T cell receptor beta chains listed below, sequenced in a study of cytomegalovirus exposure and HLA in healthy donors. Researchers ran the PCR with 60 Vbeta and 13 Jbeta primers. Some clones are missing from TCRdb's copy, which holds only in-frame ones; the method was immunoSEQ multiplex PCR. The sample gives some 200,000 clones, 80% of which show up once; 0.65% is in the top ten. The sample was PBMCs. The receptors here all came from a boy aged 5-17 years in good health and CMV-seronegative.

The chain couples TRBV6-5 to TRBJ2-7; possibly TRBD1 for D (5 bases). This CDR3 comprises 16 residues. Germline CDR1 MNHEY, CDR2 SVGAGI. The ends were cut back, 0 bases at V and 1 base at J, with 13 bases in the middle. Here the CDR3 reads CASSYSGALSSYEQYF. In nucleotides, the CDR3 is TGTGCCAGCAGTTACTCAGGGGCCTTATCATCCTACGAGCAGTACTTC.

The V call is TRBV27, the J call TRBJ2-1; TRBD2 agrees at 7 bases. V lost 6 bases and J lost 0; bases outside the gene matches: 2. Per the germline V gene, CDR1 is MNHEY and CDR2 is SMNVEV (reference sequence). The CDR3 is 14 amino acids. CDR3 DNA sequence: TGTGCCAGCAGGGGGGGGAGCTCCTACAATGAGCAGTTCTTC. It translates to CASRGGSSYNEQFF.

For this clone: Additional DNA sequences in this sample encode the identical CDR3. This chain joins TRBV6-5 and TRBJ2-2; 7 bases map to TRBD2. The germline gives CDR1 MNHEY, CDR2 SVGAGI. With V trimmed by 7 bases and J by 5 bases, 7 bases remained unmatched. This CDR3 has 14 residues. CDR3 sequence: CASNGGRETGELFF. DNA for the CDR3: TGTGCCAGCAACGGCGGGAGAGAGACCGGGGAGCTGTTTTTT.

The CDR3 DNA reads as TGCAGCGTTGAAGATCAGGCTGGGCGACAGGGCGGCTACGAGCAGTACTTC. This encodes CSVEDQAGRQGGYEQYF. V is TRBV29-1 and J is TRBJ2-7, with 7 bases identical to TRBD1. The junction had 14 bases not matched to a gene; V was cut back by 0 bases and J by 3 bases. The CDR3 extends over 17 amino acids. In germline, CDR1 is SQVTM, CDR2 ANQGSEA.

The rearrangement uses TRBV5-1 and TRBJ2-3; TRBD2 aligns across 7 bases. Germline trimming cut 6 bases from V and 4 bases from J; bases unmatched to any gene: 14. Per the germline V gene, CDR1 is SGHRS and CDR2 is YFSETQ. CDR3 length: 16 residues. The CDR3 DNA is TGCGCCAGCACCCACGGGACTATACCGCCTTCAGATACGCAGTATTTT. Its protein is CASTHGTIPPSDTQYF.

The chain links TRBV6-5 to TRBJ1-2; a possible D gene is TRBD1 (5 bases). Trimming cost V 6 bases and J 8 bases, with 16 bases left between them. This CDR3 region has 13 residues. The germline CDR1 and CDR2 sequences are MNHEY and SVGAGI. DNA for the CDR3: TGTGCCAGCAGGCCACCCCAGGGACTCGGCTACACCTTC. Translation: CASRPPQGLGYTF.

This clone occurred once. The chain uses TRBV7-3 and TRBJ2-3, with 8 bases lining up with TRBD1. V lost 2 bases and J lost 6; bases outside the gene matches: 7. CDR1 is SGHTA and CDR2 is FQGTGA in the germline V gene. The CDR3 is made up of 15 amino acids. CDR3 protein: CASSLAGQGWDTQYF. The DNA of the CDR3 is TGTGCCAGCAGCTTAGCCGGACAGGGATGGGATACGCAGTATTTT.

The chain combines TRBV6-5 with TRBJ1-2; D is undetermined. The germline V gene encodes CDR1 MNHEY and CDR2 SVGAGI. V lost 0 bases and J 5 bases, leaving 10 bases between the germline ends. The length of the CDR3 is 14 residues. The CDR3 DNA follows: TGTGCCAGCAGTTACTCCTCCGGAGGGTATGGCTACACCTTC. This codes for CASSYSSGGYGYTF.

The chain links TRBV5-1 to TRBJ2-1; the D is unclear. V was clipped by 0 bases and J by 8 bases, with 12 bases between them. Germline CDR1 and CDR2: SGHRS and YFSETQ. CDR3 length equals 14 residues. The CDR3 DNA is TGCGCCAGCAGCTTGGGCAGATTTAACGATGAGCAGTTCTTC. Translating it yields CASSLGRFNDEQFF. Complete variable domain (other parts from reference TRBV5-1 and TRBJ2-1): KAGVTQTPRYLIKTRGQQVTLSCSPISGHRSVSWYQQTPGQGLQFLFEYFSETQRNKGNFPGRFSGRQFSNSRSEMNVSTLELGDSALYLCASSLGRFNDEQFFGPGTRLTVL.

This sequence joins TRBV27 and TRBJ2-7, with a weak D call TRBD1 (5 bases). The germline V and J ends were trimmed by 5 bases and 4 bases, with 18 bases remaining between them. Per germline, CDR1 MNHEY and CDR2 SMNVEV (reference sequence). The CDR3 contains 15 residues. The CDR3 reads CASSGARDNPYEQYF. Here the CDR3 DNA reads TGTGCCAGCAGTGGAGCCAGGGATAATCCGTACGAGCAGTACTTC.

This clone was recorded a few times. V is TRBV5-1 and J is TRBJ1-1, with 7 bases aligning to TRBD1. The CDR3 consists of 14 residues. Germline V lookup: CDR1 SGHRS, CDR2 YFSETQ. Trimming removed 3 bases from V and 1 base from J; junction bases left unmatched: 3. CDR3 sequence (DNA): TGCGCCAGCAGCTCCGGGACAGCGAACACTGAAGCTTTCTTT. It codes for CASSSGTANTEAFF.

This chain joins TRBV2 and TRBJ2-7, with D possibly TRBD2 on 5 matching bases. Trimming stripped 8 bases from V and 0 bases from J, with 14 bases between. Germline values: CDR1 SNHLY, CDR2 FYNNEI. CDR3 length: 14 residues. CDR3: CASGQRLSSYEQYF. Here the CDR3 DNA reads TGTGCCAGCGGTCAGCGGTTGAGCTCCTACGAGCAGTACTTC.

CDR3 sequence: CASSAGTSGSGNEQFF. The CDR3 region has the DNA TGTGCCAGCAGCGCCGGGACTAGCGGGAGTGGTAATGAGCAGTTCTTC. The chain combines TRBV9 with TRBJ2-1; 14 bases fit TRBD2. V shed 3 bases, J shed 7 bases, and the junction held 6 bases outside the gene matches. The CDR3 is made up of 16 amino acids. Per germline, CDR1 SGDLS and CDR2 YYNGEE.

This clone was detected only a few times. The V gene is TRBV19, the J gene TRBJ1-2, with TRBD1 as a possible D gene (5 bases). V was clipped by 3 bases and J by 7 bases, with 12 bases between them. Germline V gene sequence: CDR1 LNHDA, CDR2 SQIVND (reference sequence). The length of the CDR3 is 13 residues. CDR3: CASSILGDSGYTF. The CDR3 DNA is TGTGCCAGTAGTATTCTAGGGGATTCTGGCTACACCTTC.

This chain uses TRBV7-8 with TRBJ2-7; TRBD2 matches at 7 bases. The CDR3 totals 17 residues. The V and J ends lost 2 bases and 3 bases, in that order; junction bases with no gene match: 13. Germline-derived CDR1 and CDR2 are SGHVS and FQNEAQ. The CDR3 DNA follows: TGTGCCAGCAGCTTATCCGGACTAGTTCCCGTCTTCTACGAGCAGTACTTC. Encoded protein: CASSLSGLVPVFYEQYF.

This clone has a single count. The chain has TRBV5-6 and TRBJ2-1; no firm D call. Germline V gives CDR1 SGHDT, CDR2 YYEEEE. V was pared by 6 bases and J by 7 bases, with 8 bases between. The CDR3 has 11 amino acids. The CDR3 nucleotides read TGTGCCAGCATACTACAAAATGAGCAGTTCTTC. Its translation: CASILQNEQFF.

This rearrangement joins TRBV14 to TRBJ1-4, with TRBD1 identical over 9 bases. The junction had 5 bases not matched to a gene; V was cut back by 0 bases and J by 3 bases. Germline loops: CDR1 SGHDN, CDR2 FVKESK. The CDR3 extends over 17 amino acids. The CDR3 is CASSQEDRGASNEKLFF. Written as DNA, the CDR3 is TGTGCCAGCAGCCAAGAGGACAGGGGTGCGTCTAATGAAAAACTGTTTTTT. The full variable domain, its missing parts supplied by reference TRBV14 and TRBJ1-4, is EAGVTQFPSHSVIEKGQTVTLRCDPISGHDNLYWYRRVMGKEIKFLLHFVKESKQDESGMPNNRFLAERTGGTYSTLKVQPAELEDSGVYFCASSQEDRGASNEKLFFGSGTQLSVL.

There are a few counts of this clone. The V call is TRBV5-6, the J call TRBJ1-2, with TRBD1 matching over 9 bases. Trimming took 4 bases from V and 8 from J; bases not matched to a gene: 6. Germline V gene data show CDR1 as SGHDT and CDR2 as YYEEEE. This CDR3 is 13 amino acids long. DNA of the CDR3: TGTGCCAGCAGCAAGGACAGGGGTGACGGCTACACCTTC. Its translation is CASSKDRGDGYTF. Variable domain in full (rest from reference TRBV5-6 and TRBJ1-2): DAGVTQSPTHLIKTRGQQVTLRCSPKSGHDTVSWYQQALGQGPQFIFQYYEEEERQRGNFPDRFSGHQFPNYSSELNVNALLLGDSALYLCASSKDRGDGYTFGSGTRLTVV.

The genes are TRBV5-6 and TRBJ2-3; TRBD2 aligns across 10 bases. In germline, CDR1 is SGHDT, CDR2 YYEEEE. The V and J ends lost 1 base and 2 bases, in that order; junction bases with no gene match: 1. The CDR3 extends over 15 amino acids. The CDR3 sequence: CASSLSGGATDTQYF. The CDR3, as DNA: TGTGCCAGCAGCTTGAGCGGGGGGGCCACAGATACGCAGTATTTT.

This clone was seen only a few times. CDR3 protein: CASRRTSTEAFF. Here the CDR3 DNA reads TGTGCCAGCAGGCGCACGAGCACTGAAGCTTTCTTT. This chain joins TRBV27 and TRBJ1-1; D ambiguous. Germline loops: CDR1 MNHEY, CDR2 SMNVEV (reference sequence). This CDR3 comprises 12 residues. Trimming cost V 6 bases and J 4 bases, with 9 bases left between them.

V usage is TRBV7-9 and J usage is TRBJ2-7, with TRBD2 matching over 13 bases. The length of the CDR3 is 17 residues. Trimming took 2 bases from V and 3 from J; bases not matched to a gene: 7. Germline CDR1 reads SEHNR; CDR2 reads FQNEAQ (reference sequence). DNA for the CDR3: TGTGCCAGCAGCTTACCGATGGGACTAGCGGGAAGCTACGAGCAGTACTTC. Translated: CASSLPMGLAGSYEQYF.

The sample holds a few counts of this clone. The chain has TRBV6-6 and TRBJ2-1; D possibly corresponds to TRBD2 (5 bases). CDR3 length: 13 amino acids. Trimming took off 10 bases at V and 5 bases at J, with 15 bases between the two ends. Germline lookup yields CDR1 MNHNY and CDR2 SVGAGI (reference sequence). The CDR3 DNA follows: TGTGCCACCTCGAGACTACCCGACAATGAGCAGTTCTTC. Translated: CATSRLPDNEQFF.

The gene calls are TRBV2 and TRBJ1-4, with 8 nucleotides matching TRBD1. V was clipped by 7 bases and J by 8 bases; unmatched bases: 9. Germline values: CDR1 SNHLY, CDR2 FYNNEI. This CDR3 is 14 amino acids long. Here the CDR3 DNA reads TGTGCCAGCATCCGGACAGGGAAAGGGGAAAAACTGTTTTTT. This sequence encodes CASIRTGKGEKLFF.

The chain links TRBV19 to TRBJ1-4; the match to TRBD1 covers 9 bases. Trimming at V came to 6 bases and at J to 8 bases, leaving 7 bases not matched to a gene. The CDR3 is 14 amino acids. CDR1 is LNHDA and CDR2 is SQIVND in the germline V gene (reference sequence). The CDR3 region is CASSQDRGGEKLFF. DNA for the CDR3: TGTGCCAGTAGCCAGGACAGGGGAGGGGAAAAACTGTTTTTT.

This clone came up once. The chain has TRBV5-4 and TRBJ2-7; D gene ambiguous. Per germline, CDR1 SGHNT and CDR2 YYREEE (reference sequence). V lost 0 bases to trimming and J lost 4 bases, with 11 bases between them. There are 14 residues in the CDR3. Here the CDR3 reads CASSLELSSYEQYF. CDR3 nucleotides: TGTGCCAGCAGCTTGGAGTTATCCAGTTACGAGCAGTACTTC.

This clone was observed once. V gene TRBV10-3 combines with J gene TRBJ2-7, with 9 bases identical to TRBD1. The CDR3 spans 14 residues. Germline-derived CDR1 and CDR2 are ENHRY and SYGVKD. V shed 4 bases and J 3 bases; nucleotides not matched to a gene: 4. CDR3 sequence (DNA): TGTGCCATCAGTGGGGGGACAGGGAACTACGAGCAGTACTTC. Translated, it gives CAISGGTGNYEQYF.